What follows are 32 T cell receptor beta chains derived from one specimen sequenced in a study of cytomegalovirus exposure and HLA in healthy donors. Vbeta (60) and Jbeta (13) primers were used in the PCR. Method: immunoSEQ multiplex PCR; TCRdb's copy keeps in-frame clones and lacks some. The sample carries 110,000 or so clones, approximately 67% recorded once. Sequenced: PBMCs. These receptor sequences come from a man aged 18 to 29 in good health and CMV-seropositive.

The CDR3 DNA sequence: TGTGCCAGCAGCTTGGGGCAGGGATTATACCCCTACGAGCAGTACTTC. This codes for CASSLGQGLYPYEQYF. The chain has TRBV5-4 and TRBJ2-7; D possibly corresponds to TRBD1 (5 bases). The V gene's germline CDR1 is SGHNT and CDR2 YYREEE (reference sequence). This CDR3 is 16 amino acids long. V lost 0 bases and J 2 bases, leaving 15 bases between the germline ends.

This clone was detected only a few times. The DNA for the CDR3 is TGTGCCAGCAGCTTAGACAGGTCGGATGCTTTCTTT. Amino acid sequence: CASSLDRSDAFF. The V and J genes are TRBV11-2 and TRBJ1-1, with D hard to call. The germline V gene encodes CDR1 SGHAT and CDR2 FQNNGV. The ends were cut back, 0 bases at V and 11 bases at J, with 10 bases in the middle. The CDR3 spans 12 residues.

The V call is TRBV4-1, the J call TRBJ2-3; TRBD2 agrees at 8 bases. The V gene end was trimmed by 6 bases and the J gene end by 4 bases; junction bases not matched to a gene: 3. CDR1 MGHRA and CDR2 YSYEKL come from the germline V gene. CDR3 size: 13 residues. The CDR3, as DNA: TGCGCCAGCAGAACTAGCGGTTCAGATACGCAGTATTTT. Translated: CASRTSGSDTQYF.

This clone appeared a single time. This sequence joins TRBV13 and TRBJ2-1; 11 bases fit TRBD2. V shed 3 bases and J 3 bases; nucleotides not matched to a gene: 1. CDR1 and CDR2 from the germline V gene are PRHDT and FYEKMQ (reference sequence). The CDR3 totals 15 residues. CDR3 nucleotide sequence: TGTGCCAGCAGCTTCCTAGCGGGGGGCTACAATGAGCAGTTCTTC. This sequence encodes CASSFLAGGYNEQFF.

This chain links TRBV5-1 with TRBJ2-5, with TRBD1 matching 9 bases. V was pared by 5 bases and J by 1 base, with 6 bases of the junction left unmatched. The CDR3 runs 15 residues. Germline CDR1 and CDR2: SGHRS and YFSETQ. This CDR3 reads CASSWGQGSQETQYF. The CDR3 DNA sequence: TGCGCCAGCAGTTGGGGACAGGGAAGCCAAGAGACCCAGTACTTC. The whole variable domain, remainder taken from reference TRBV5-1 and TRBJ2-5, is KAGVTQTPRYLIKTRGQQVTLSCSPISGHRSVSWYQQTPGQGLQFLFEYFSETQRNKGNFPGRFSGRQFSNSRSEMNVSTLELGDSALYLCASSWGQGSQETQYFGPGTRLLVL.

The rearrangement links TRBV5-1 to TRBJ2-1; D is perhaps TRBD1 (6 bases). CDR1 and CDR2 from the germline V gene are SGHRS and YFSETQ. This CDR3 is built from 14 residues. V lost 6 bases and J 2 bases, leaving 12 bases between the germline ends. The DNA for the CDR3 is TGCGCCAGCACCCGGACAGTAACCTACAATGAGCAGTTCTTC. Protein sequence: CASTRTVTYNEQFF. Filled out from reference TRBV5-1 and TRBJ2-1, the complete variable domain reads KAGVTQTPRYLIKTRGQQVTLSCSPISGHRSVSWYQQTPGQGLQFLFEYFSETQRNKGNFPGRFSGRQFSNSRSEMNVSTLELGDSALYLCASTRTVTYNEQFFGPGTRLTVL.

The CDR3 DNA follows: TGTGCCAGCAGTGCGGTCAGACTCTATGGCTACACCTTC. Translation gives CASSAVRLYGYTF. The V gene is TRBV2, the J gene TRBJ1-2; D unresolved. Germline lookup yields CDR1 SNHLY and CDR2 FYNNEI. V lost 4 bases, J lost 4 bases, and 10 bases lay in between. CDR3 length: 13 residues. The entire variable domain, with the rest obtained from reference TRBV2 and TRBJ1-2, is as follows: EPEVTQTPSHQVTQMGQEVILRCVPISNHLYFYWYRQILGQKVEFLVSFYNNEISEKSEIFDDQFSVERPDGSNFTLKIRSTKLEDSAMYFCASSAVRLYGYTFGSGTRLTVV.

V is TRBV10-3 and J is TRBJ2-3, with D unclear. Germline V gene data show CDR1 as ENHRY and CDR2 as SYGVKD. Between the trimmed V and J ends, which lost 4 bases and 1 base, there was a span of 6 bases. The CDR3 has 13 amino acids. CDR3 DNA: TGTGCCATCAGTGGGCTGGGCACAGATACGCAGTATTTT. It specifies CAISGLGTDTQYF.

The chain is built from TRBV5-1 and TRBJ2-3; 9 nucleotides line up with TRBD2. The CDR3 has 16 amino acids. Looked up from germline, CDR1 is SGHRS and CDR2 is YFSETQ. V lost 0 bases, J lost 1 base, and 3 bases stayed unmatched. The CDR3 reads CASSLAAGGRTDTQYF. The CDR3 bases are TGCGCCAGCAGCTTGGCTGCGGGGGGGCGCACAGATACGCAGTATTTT.

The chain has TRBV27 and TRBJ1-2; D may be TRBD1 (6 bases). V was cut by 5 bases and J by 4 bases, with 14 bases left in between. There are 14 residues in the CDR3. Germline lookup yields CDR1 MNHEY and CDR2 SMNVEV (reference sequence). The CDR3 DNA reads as TGTGCCAGCAGTGGGGGGGGCATCGGCTATGGCTACACCTTC. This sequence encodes CASSGGGIGYGYTF.

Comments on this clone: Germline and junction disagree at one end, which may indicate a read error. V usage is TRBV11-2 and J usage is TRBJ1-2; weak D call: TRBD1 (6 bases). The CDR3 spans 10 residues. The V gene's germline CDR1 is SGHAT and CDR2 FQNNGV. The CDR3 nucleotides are TGTGCCAGCCCCGACTGGGGGCGGGTCTTC. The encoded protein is CASPDWGRVF.

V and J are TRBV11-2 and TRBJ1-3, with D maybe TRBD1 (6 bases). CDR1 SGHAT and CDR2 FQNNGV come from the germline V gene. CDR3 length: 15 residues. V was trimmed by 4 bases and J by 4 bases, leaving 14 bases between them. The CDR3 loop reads CASSSEGGYGNTIYF. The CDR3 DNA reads TGTGCCAGCAGCTCGGAAGGGGGTTACGGAAACACCATATATTTT.

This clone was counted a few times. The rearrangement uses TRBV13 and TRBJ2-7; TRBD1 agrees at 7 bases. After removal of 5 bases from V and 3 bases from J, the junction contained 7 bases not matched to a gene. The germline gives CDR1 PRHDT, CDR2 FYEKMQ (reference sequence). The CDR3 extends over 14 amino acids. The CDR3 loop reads CASSHQGESYEQYF. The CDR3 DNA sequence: TGTGCCAGCAGCCACCAGGGGGAAAGCTACGAGCAGTACTTC.

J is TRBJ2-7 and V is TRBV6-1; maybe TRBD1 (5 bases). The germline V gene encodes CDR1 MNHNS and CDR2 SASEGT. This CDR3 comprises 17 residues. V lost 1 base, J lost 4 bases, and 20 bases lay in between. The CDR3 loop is CASSEGMKGLWVYEQYV. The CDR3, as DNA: TGTGCCAGCAGTGAAGGCATGAAGGGGCTTTGGGTTTACGAGCAGTACGTC.

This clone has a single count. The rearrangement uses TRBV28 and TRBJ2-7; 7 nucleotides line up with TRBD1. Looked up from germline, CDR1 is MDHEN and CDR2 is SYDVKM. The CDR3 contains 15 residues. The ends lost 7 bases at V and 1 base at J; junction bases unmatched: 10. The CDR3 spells CASTSPYRGSYEQYF. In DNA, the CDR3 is TGTGCCAGCACCTCCCCGTACAGGGGTTCCTACGAGCAGTACTTC.

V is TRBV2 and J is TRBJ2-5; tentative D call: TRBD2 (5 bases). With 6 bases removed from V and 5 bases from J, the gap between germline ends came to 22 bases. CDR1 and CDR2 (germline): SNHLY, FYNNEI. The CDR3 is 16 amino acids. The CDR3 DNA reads TGTGCCAGCAGGCGCCCGGGATTAGAATATACGGAGACCCAGTACTTC. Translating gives CASRRPGLEYTETQYF.

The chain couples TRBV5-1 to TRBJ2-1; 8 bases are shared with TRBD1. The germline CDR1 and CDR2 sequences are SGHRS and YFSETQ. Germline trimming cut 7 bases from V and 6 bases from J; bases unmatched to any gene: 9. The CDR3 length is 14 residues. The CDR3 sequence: CASGSRQGSNEQFF. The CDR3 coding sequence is TGCGCCAGCGGTTCCCGACAGGGGTCCAATGAGCAGTTCTTC.

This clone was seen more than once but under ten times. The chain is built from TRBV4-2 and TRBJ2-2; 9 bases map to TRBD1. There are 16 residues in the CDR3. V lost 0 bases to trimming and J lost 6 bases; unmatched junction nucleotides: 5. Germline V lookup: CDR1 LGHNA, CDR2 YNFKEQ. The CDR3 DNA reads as TGTGCCAGCAGCCAAGATCCGGGACAGGGACCCGGGGAGCTGTTTTTT. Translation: CASSQDPGQGPGELFF.

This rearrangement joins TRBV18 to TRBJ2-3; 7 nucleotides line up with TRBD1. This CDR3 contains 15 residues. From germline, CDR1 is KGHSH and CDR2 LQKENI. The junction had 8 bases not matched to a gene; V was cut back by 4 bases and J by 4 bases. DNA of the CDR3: TGTGCCAGCTCACTACAGGGGATTTGGGCAGATACGCAGTATTTT. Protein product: CASSLQGIWADTQYF.

The CDR3 DNA follows: TGCAGCGTTGAAGAAGCGGGGGCCGGGGTGGGTACGCAGTATTTT. The encoded protein is CSVEEAGAGVGTQYF. The rearrangement uses TRBV29-1 and TRBJ2-3; 8 bases line up with TRBD2. CDR1 is SQVTM, CDR2 ANQGSEA, per germline. This CDR3 spans 15 amino acids. V gave up 0 bases and J gave up 8 bases; unmatched junction bases: 10.

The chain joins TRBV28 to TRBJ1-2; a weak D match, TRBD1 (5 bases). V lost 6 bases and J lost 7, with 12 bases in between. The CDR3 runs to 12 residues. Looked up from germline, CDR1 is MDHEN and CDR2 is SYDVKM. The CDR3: CASRPRGVGYTF. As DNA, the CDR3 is TGTGCCAGCAGACCCCGGGGGGTTGGCTACACCTTC.

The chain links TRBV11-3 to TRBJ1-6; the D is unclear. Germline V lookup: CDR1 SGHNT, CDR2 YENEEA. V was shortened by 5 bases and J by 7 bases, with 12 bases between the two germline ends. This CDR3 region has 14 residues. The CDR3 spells CASSKSTGNSPLHF. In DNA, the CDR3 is TGTGCCAGCAGCAAGTCGACGGGAAATTCACCCCTCCACTTT.

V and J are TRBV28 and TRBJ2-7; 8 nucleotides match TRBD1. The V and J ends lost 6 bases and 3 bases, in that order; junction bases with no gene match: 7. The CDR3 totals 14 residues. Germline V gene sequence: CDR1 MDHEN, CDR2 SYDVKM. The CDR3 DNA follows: TGTGCCAGCAGCAAGGACAGGGCCCGCTACGAGCAGTACGTC. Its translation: CASSKDRARYEQYV.

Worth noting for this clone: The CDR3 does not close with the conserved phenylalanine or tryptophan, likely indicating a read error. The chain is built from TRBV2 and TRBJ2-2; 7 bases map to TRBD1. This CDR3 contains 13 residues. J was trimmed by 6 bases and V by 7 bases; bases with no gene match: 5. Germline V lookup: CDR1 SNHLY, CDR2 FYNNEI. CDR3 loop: CASKGQGAGELFL. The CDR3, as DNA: TGTGCCAGCAAAGGGCAGGGGGCCGGGGAGCTGTTTCTT.

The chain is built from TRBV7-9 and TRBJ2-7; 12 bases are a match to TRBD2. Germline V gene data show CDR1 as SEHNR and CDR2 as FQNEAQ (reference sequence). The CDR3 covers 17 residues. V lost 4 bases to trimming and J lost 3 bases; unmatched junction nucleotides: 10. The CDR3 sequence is CASSSSGTSGPLYEQYV. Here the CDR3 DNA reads TGTGCCAGCAGCTCCTCGGGGACTAGCGGGCCTCTCTACGAGCAGTACGTC.

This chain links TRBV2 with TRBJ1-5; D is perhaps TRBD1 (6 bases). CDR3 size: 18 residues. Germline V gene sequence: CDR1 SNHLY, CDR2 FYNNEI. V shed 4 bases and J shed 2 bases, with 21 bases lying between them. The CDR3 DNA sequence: TGTGCCAGCAGTGCAGCCTGGTTGGGGGCAGCGGGCAATCAGCCCCAGCATTTT. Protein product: CASSAAWLGAAGNQPQHF.

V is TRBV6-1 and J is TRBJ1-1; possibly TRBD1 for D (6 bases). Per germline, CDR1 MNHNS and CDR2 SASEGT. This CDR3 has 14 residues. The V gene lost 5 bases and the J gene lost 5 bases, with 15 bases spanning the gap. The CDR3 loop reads CASSLREQGTEAFF. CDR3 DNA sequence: TGTGCCAGCAGTCTTAGGGAACAGGGTACTGAAGCTTTCTTT.

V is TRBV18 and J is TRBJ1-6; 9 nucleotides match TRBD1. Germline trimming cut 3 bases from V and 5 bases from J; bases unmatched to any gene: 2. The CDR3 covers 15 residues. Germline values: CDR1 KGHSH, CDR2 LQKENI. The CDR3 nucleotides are TGTGCCAGCTCACCCCGACAGGGGGATAATTCACCCCTCCACTTT. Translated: CASSPRQGDNSPLHF.

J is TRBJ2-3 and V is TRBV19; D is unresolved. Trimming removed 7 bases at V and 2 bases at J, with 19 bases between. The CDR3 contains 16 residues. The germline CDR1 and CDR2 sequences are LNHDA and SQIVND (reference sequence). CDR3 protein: CASNPTPVTTTDTQYF. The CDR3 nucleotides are TGTGCCAGTAATCCGACACCCGTAACGACCACAGATACGCAGTATTTT.

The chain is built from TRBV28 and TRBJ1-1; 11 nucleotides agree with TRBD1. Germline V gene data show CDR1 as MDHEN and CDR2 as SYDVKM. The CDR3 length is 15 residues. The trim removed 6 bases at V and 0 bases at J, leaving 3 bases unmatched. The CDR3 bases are TGTGCCAGCAGGCGGGACAGGGGGGTGAACACTGAAGCTTTCTTT. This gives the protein CASRRDRGVNTEAFF. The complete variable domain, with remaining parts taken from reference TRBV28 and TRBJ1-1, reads DVKVTQSSRYLVKRTGEKVFLECVQDMDHENMFWYRQDPGLGLRLIYFSYDVKMKEKGDIPEGYSVSREKKERFSLILESASTNQTSMYLCASRRDRGVNTEAFFGQGTRLTVV.

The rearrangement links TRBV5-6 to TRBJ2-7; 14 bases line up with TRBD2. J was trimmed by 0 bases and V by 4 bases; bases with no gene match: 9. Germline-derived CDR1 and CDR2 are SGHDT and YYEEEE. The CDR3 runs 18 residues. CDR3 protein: CASSPGLAGGPSSYEQYV. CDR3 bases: TGTGCCAGCAGCCCAGGACTAGCGGGGGGCCCTAGCTCCTACGAGCAGTACGTC.

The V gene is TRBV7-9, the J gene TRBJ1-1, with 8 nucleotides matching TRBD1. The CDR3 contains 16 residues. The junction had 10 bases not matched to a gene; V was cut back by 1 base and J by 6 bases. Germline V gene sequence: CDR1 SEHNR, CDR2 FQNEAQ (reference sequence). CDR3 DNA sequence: TGTGCCAGCAGCTTAGGGACAGGGTACTATCATGCTGAAGCTTTCTTT. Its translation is CASSLGTGYYHAEAFF.